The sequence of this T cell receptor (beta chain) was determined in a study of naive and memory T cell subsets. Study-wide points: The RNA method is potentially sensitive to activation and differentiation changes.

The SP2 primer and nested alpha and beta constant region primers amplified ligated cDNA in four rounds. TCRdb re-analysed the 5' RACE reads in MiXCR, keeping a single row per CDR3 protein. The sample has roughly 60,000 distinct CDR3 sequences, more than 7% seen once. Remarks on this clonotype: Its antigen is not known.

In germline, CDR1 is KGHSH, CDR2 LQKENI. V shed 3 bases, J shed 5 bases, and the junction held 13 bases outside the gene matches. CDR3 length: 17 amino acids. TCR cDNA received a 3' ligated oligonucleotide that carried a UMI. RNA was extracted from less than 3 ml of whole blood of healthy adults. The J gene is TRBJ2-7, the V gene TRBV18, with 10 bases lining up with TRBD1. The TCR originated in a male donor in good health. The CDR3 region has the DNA TGTGCCAGCTCACCTCTTGCCCCCGGGACAGGGGACCACGAGCAGTACTTC. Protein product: CASSPLAPGTGDHEQYF.